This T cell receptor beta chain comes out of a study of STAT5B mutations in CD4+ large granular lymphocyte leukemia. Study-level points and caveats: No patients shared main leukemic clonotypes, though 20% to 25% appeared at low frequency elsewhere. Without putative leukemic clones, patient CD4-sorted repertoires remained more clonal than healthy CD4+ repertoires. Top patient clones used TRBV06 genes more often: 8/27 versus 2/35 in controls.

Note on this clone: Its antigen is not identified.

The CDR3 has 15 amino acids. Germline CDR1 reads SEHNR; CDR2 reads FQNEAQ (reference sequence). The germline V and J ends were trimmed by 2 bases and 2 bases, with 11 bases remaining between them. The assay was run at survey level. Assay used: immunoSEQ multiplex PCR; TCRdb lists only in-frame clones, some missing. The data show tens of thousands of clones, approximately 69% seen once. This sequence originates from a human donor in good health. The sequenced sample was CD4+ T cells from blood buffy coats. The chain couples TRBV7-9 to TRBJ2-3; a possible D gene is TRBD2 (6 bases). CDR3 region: CASSLTGLNTDTQYF. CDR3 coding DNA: TGTGCCAGCAGCTTAACGGGACTCAACACAGATACGCAGTATTTT.